Listed here are 14 T cell receptor beta chains from one sample, sequenced in a study of human T cells and chemical hapten exposure. TCRdb re-analysed the RACE reads in MiXCR, keeping a single row per CDR3 protein. The sample lists under 110,000 distinct CDR3 sequences, 9.5% to 15% seen once, with over 1.5% in the top ten. The time point denotes: pre-sensitization, week 0. This sample's treatment: therapeutic diphenylcyclopropenone sensitization with weekly scalp DPC. This sample comprised whole blood, obtained in connection with sensitization to the hapten diphenylcyclopropenone (DPC). These TCRs come from a woman aged 50 to 60 with alopecia areata. Some clones in this sample may be carry-over from other donors' samples.

In this sample, this clonotype turned up a few times. The V call is TRBV18, the J call TRBJ1-1, with a weak D call TRBD1 (5 bases). Trimming cost V 3 bases and J 0 bases, with 11 bases left between them. There are 15 residues in the CDR3. The V gene's germline CDR1 is KGHSH and CDR2 LQKENI. CDR3: CASSPSQVVNTEAFF. The CDR3 DNA reads as TGTGCCAGCTCACCTTCACAGGTCGTGAACACTGAAGCTTTCTTT.

This clonotype turned up a few times. The rearrangement joins TRBV5-1 to TRBJ2-1; TRBD2 agrees at 13 bases. This CDR3 comprises 18 residues. CDR1 and CDR2 from the germline V gene are SGHRS and YFSETQ. With 4 bases clipped from V and 8 bases from J, the junction kept 15 bases outside the gene matches. The chain's CDR3 is CASSREVGLAGDDDEQFF. DNA for the CDR3: TGCGCCAGCAGCCGGGAGGTAGGACTAGCGGGAGACGATGATGAGCAGTTCTTC.

This chain joins TRBV27 and TRBJ2-4, with D possibly matching TRBD2 (5 bases). CDR1 is MNHEY, CDR2 SMNVEV, per germline (reference sequence). V was pared by 6 bases and J by 2 bases, with 14 bases between. The CDR3 loop spans 15 amino acids. CDR3 bases: TGTGCCAGCAGCAAACTAGTGCTCTCCAAAAACATTCAGTACTTC. Translated, it gives CASSKLVLSKNIQYF.

This clonotype was counted between two and nine times. V gene TRBV7-9 combines with J gene TRBJ1-4; D unclear. Germline V gives CDR1 SEHNR, CDR2 FQNEAQ (reference sequence). The CDR3 consists of 15 residues. Trimming stripped 3 bases from V and 2 bases from J, with 10 bases between. In DNA, the CDR3 is TGTGCCAGCAGCTTGACTTCCGGGACTAATGAAAAACTGTTTTTT. Protein sequence: CASSLTSGTNEKLFF.

This clonotype was seen a handful of times. The chain is built from TRBV7-2 and TRBJ2-2; 12 bases align to TRBD2. The CDR3 has 15 amino acids. J was trimmed by 6 bases and V by 5 bases; bases with no gene match: 4. From germline, CDR1 is SGHTA and CDR2 FQGNSA. CDR3 amino acids: CASSASGGVPGELFF. The CDR3 DNA follows: TGTGCCAGCAGCGCTAGCGGGGGGGTTCCCGGGGAGCTGTTTTTT.

The V gene is TRBV18, the J gene TRBJ1-1; TRBD1 matches at 7 bases. The V gene's germline CDR1 is KGHSH and CDR2 LQKENI. V shed 2 bases and J 5 bases; nucleotides not matched to a gene: 5. This CDR3 region has 14 residues. CDR3 loop: CASSPTGADTEAFF. The CDR3 bases are TGTGCCAGCTCACCAACAGGGGCGGATACTGAAGCTTTCTTT.

The chain couples TRBV29-1 to TRBJ2-7, with D perhaps TRBD2 (6 bases). This CDR3 region has 18 residues. The ends were cut back, 6 bases at V and 0 bases at J, with 27 bases in the middle. Germline CDR1 SQVTM, CDR2 ANQGSEA. The CDR3 loop is CSVRSLASGVGVSYEQYF. CDR3 in DNA: TGCAGCGTCCGAAGTTTGGCGTCGGGAGTAGGAGTCTCCTACGAGCAGTACTTC.

V is TRBV7-6 and J is TRBJ2-1; TRBD1 matches at 9 bases. The J segment lost 0 bases and the V segment lost 5 bases, leaving 5 bases of the junction unmatched. This CDR3 region has 16 residues. Per germline, CDR1 SGHVS and CDR2 FNYEAQ. The DNA for the CDR3 is TGTGCCAGCAGCATCGGACAGGGGAGCTCCTACAATGAGCAGTTCTTC. Translating it yields CASSIGQGSSYNEQFF.

This clonotype was recorded a few times. The rearrangement links TRBV19 to TRBJ1-4; 7 bases line up with TRBD1. With 7 bases clipped from V and 8 bases from J, the junction kept 10 bases outside the gene matches. CDR1 is LNHDA, CDR2 SQIVND, per germline (reference sequence). The CDR3 length is 14 residues. Here the CDR3 reads CASTNPGQSEKLFF. The CDR3 region has the DNA TGTGCCAGTACCAATCCGGGACAGAGCGAAAAACTGTTTTTT. Full variable domain (rest looked up from reference TRBV19 and TRBJ1-4): DGGITQSPKYLFRKEGQNVTLSCEQNLNHDAMYWYRQDPGQGLRLIYYSQIVNDFQKGDIAEGYSVSREKKESFPLTVTSAQKNPTAFYLCASTNPGQSEKLFFGSGTQLSVL.

The chain carries TRBV7-2 and TRBJ2-2, with TRBD2 identical over 14 bases. The junction had 13 bases not matched to a gene; V was cut back by 6 bases and J by 7 bases. Looked up from germline, CDR1 is SGHTA and CDR2 is FQGNSA. The CDR3 is made up of 18 amino acids. The CDR3 DNA reads as TGTGCCAGCAGTCATAGGCCGGGACTAGCGGGAGTGAGCGGGGAGCTGTTTTTT. It translates to CASSHRPGLAGVSGELFF.

The gene calls are TRBV19 and TRBJ1-5; no definite D call. V lost 5 bases and J lost 6, with 17 bases in between. Per the germline V gene, CDR1 is LNHDA and CDR2 is SQIVND (reference sequence). The CDR3 is 15 residues long. Written as DNA, the CDR3 is TGTGCCAGTAGTCCCCAGATACACGCGTCTCAGCCCCAGCATTTT. It codes for CASSPQIHASQPQHF.

In its sample, this clonotype was seen many times. The rearrangement joins TRBV7-2 to TRBJ2-1; D remains unclear. Trimming stripped 1 base from V and 3 bases from J, with 7 bases between. The CDR3 totals 14 residues. From germline, CDR1 is SGHTA and CDR2 FQGNSA. For the CDR3, the DNA is TGTGCCAGCAGCTTAGATGGCGGCTACAATGAGCAGTTCTTC. Its translation: CASSLDGGYNEQFF.

As to this clonotype: At one boundary the junction diverges from the germline segment, which might be a read error. The chain recombines TRBV6-5 with TRBJ1-1, with a tentative D call TRBD1 (5 bases). The CDR3 is 16 amino acids. Germline V gives CDR1 MNHEY, CDR2 SVGAGI. CDR3 DNA: TGTGCCAGCATTAAGATCCCCTACGGGGCGAACGCTGAAGCTTTCTTT. Translating it yields CASIKIPYGANAEAFF.

V and J are TRBV4-1 and TRBJ1-3, with D possibly TRBD1 on 5 matching bases. CDR1 and CDR2 (germline): MGHRA, YSYEKL. This CDR3 comprises 15 residues. V shed 0 bases and J shed 2 bases, with 8 bases lying between them. This CDR3 is CASSQDRGTGNTIYF. As DNA, the CDR3 is TGCGCCAGCAGCCAAGATCGGGGCACTGGAAACACCATATATTTT.